Below, 23 T cell receptor beta chains from the same sample are listed, as sequenced in a study of blood T cell repertoires in COVID-19. Measured with immunoSEQ multiplex PCR; TCRdb has only the in-frame clones, and not every one. The sample lists roughly 290,000 clones; about 88% were seen once. Sequencing used peripheral blood. These receptors were taken from a woman aged 60-75 years with acute or convalescent COVID-19.

In its sample, this clone was seen once. The genes are TRBV15 and TRBJ1-1; TRBD1 aligns across 8 bases. V trimming: 3 bases; J trimming: 7 bases; junction bases outside the gene matches: 7. Germline lookup yields CDR1 LNHNV and CDR2 YYDKDF (reference sequence). This CDR3 comprises 14 residues. CDR3 in DNA: TGTGCCACCAGCAGCCTACAGGGGGTTGATGAAGCTTTCTTT. Its protein is CATSSLQGVDEAFF.

This sequence joins TRBV5-1 and TRBJ2-1; 9 nucleotides align to TRBD2. CDR1 is SGHRS, CDR2 YFSETQ, per germline. The CDR3 runs to 18 residues. With V trimmed by 0 bases and J by 2 bases, 9 bases remained unmatched. The DNA of the CDR3 is TGCGCCAGCAGCTTGGAGGTGTCTGCGGGAGGGGCCTACAATGAGCAGTTCTTC. Its translation is CASSLEVSAGGAYNEQFF.

This clone was found a few times. The V and J genes are TRBV28 and TRBJ1-4; 8 bases match TRBD1. V lost 0 bases to trimming and J lost 8 bases; unmatched junction nucleotides: 2. CDR1 MDHEN and CDR2 SYDVKM come from the germline V gene. This CDR3 region has 14 residues. DNA of the CDR3: TGTGCCAGCAGTTTATGGACAGGGGAGGAAAAACTGTTTTTT. Translating gives CASSLWTGEEKLFF.

The sample holds a few counts of this clone. This chain uses TRBV6-5 with TRBJ1-2, with 8 bases matching TRBD1. J lost 4 bases, V lost 0 bases, and 4 bases had no gene match. The CDR3 totals 15 residues. Germline V lookup: CDR1 MNHEY, CDR2 SVGAGI. CDR3 sequence: CASSYSHTGGYGYTF. In nucleotides, the CDR3 is TGTGCCAGCAGTTACTCGCACACAGGGGGCTATGGCTACACCTTC.

The rearrangement links TRBV24-1 to TRBJ2-5; D is perhaps TRBD2 (5 bases). Germline loops: CDR1 KGHDR, CDR2 SFDVKD. Trimming left V 1 base short and J 5 bases short, with 10 bases between. The CDR3 spans 14 residues. CDR3 in DNA: TGTGCCACCAGTGATTTCCGGGGTGGGGAGACCCAGTACTTC. Its translation is CATSDFRGGETQYF.

The V gene is TRBV6-6, the J gene TRBJ2-7; 12 bases line up with TRBD2. With 0 bases clipped from V and 5 bases from J, the junction kept 2 bases outside the gene matches. Germline assignment: CDR1 MNHNY and CDR2 SVGAGI (reference sequence). The CDR3 is 15 residues long. Here the CDR3 DNA reads TGTGCCAGCAGTTACTCCGGACTAGCGGGAAACGAGCAGTACTTC. Its protein product is CASSYSGLAGNEQYF.

V gene TRBV2 combines with J gene TRBJ1-6; D is perhaps TRBD1 (5 bases). Germline values: CDR1 SNHLY, CDR2 FYNNEI. Trimming pared 6 bases from V and 5 bases from J, leaving 17 bases between. The CDR3 contains 16 residues. The CDR3 bases are TGTGCCAGCAGCCCATGGCATGGGGCAAATAATTCACCCCTCCACTTT. As protein: CASSPWHGANNSPLHF. Full variable domain (outside the CDR3, taken from reference TRBV2 and TRBJ1-6): EPEVTQTPSHQVTQMGQEVILRCVPISNHLYFYWYRQILGQKVEFLVSFYNNEISEKSEIFDDQFSVERPDGSNFTLKIRSTKLEDSAMYFCASSPWHGANNSPLHFGNGTRLTVT.

The rearrangement joins TRBV27 to TRBJ1-6; D unresolved. Germline CDR1 MNHEY, CDR2 SMNVEV (reference sequence). V lost 3 bases and J lost 6, with 9 bases in between. This CDR3 is 14 amino acids long. The CDR3 DNA reads as TGTGCCAGCAGTTTCTGGCAGGTTAATTCACCCCTCCACTTT. Protein sequence: CASSFWQVNSPLHF.

In its sample, this clone was seen once. V gene TRBV7-2 combines with J gene TRBJ1-4; D not certain. CDR3 length equals 15 residues. V lost 0 bases and J 8 bases, leaving 13 bases between the germline ends. Germline CDR1 reads SGHTA; CDR2 reads FQGNSA. The CDR3: CASSLARRTGEKLFF. The CDR3 region has the DNA TGTGCCAGCAGCTTAGCACGCAGGACGGGAGAAAAACTGTTTTTT. The whole variable domain, remainder taken from reference TRBV7-2 and TRBJ1-4, is GAGVSQSPSNKVTEKGKDVELRCDPISGHTALYWYRQSLGQGLEFLIYFQGNSAPDKSGLPSDRFSAERTGGSVSTLTIQRTQQEDSAVYLCASSLARRTGEKLFFGSGTQLSVL.

This chain joins TRBV4-2 and TRBJ1-2, with 8 nucleotides matching TRBD1. The CDR3 is 15 residues long. Germline CDR1 and CDR2: LGHNA and YNFKEQ. V lost 0 bases to trimming and J lost 2 bases; unmatched junction nucleotides: 2. CDR3 sequence (DNA): TGTGCCAGCAGCCAAGAAGGGGACAGGAACTATGGCTACACCTTC. The encoded protein is CASSQEGDRNYGYTF.

The chain combines TRBV5-8 with TRBJ2-1, with 10 bases lining up with TRBD2. Per the germline V gene, CDR1 is SGHTS and CDR2 is YDEGEE. Germline trimming cut 0 bases from V and 10 bases from J; bases unmatched to any gene: 10. This CDR3 is built from 16 residues. The CDR3 region has the DNA TGTGCCAGCAGCTTGGTGGCTAGCGGGGGCTGGGGGGAGCAGTTCTTC. Protein sequence: CASSLVASGGWGEQFF.

V gene TRBV24-1 combines with J gene TRBJ2-1; D is unclear. The CDR3 totals 13 residues. V was shortened by 6 bases and J by 0 bases, with 5 bases between the two germline ends. The germline CDR1 and CDR2 sequences are KGHDR and SFDVKD. The CDR3 coding sequence is TGTGCCACCAGTTACGGCTCCTACAATGAGCAGTTCTTC. Translation gives CATSYGSYNEQFF.

The CDR3: CASSSRDGGNTIYF. CDR3 DNA: TGTGCCAGCAGCTCGCGGGACGGCGGAAACACCATATATTTT. V usage is TRBV28 and J usage is TRBJ1-3, with D possibly TRBD1 on 5 matching bases. This CDR3 is built from 14 residues. V lost 6 bases to trimming and J lost 4 bases, with 13 bases between them. Germline loops: CDR1 MDHEN, CDR2 SYDVKM. Based on the CDR3 plus reference TRBV28 and TRBJ1-3, the full variable domain is DVKVTQSSRYLVKRTGEKVFLECVQDMDHENMFWYRQDPGLGLRLIYFSYDVKMKEKGDIPEGYSVSREKKERFSLILESASTNQTSMYLCASSSRDGGNTIYFGEGSWLTVV.

CDR3 residues: CASSLGGLDEKLFF. The CDR3 region has the DNA TGTGCCAGCAGCTTAGGAGGGCTGGATGAAAAACTGTTTTTT. This chain joins TRBV7-8 and TRBJ1-4; D is undetermined. V lost 1 base to trimming and J lost 6 bases, with 9 bases between them. CDR3 length: 14 amino acids. Per the germline V gene, CDR1 is SGHVS and CDR2 is FQNEAQ.

The DNA for the CDR3 is TGTGCCAGCAGCCAGGAGGTCAATCAGCCCCAGCATTTT. The encoded protein is CASSQEVNQPQHF. This rearrangement joins TRBV6-4 to TRBJ1-5; D remains ambiguous. Trimming cost V 6 bases and J 3 bases, with 9 bases left between them. CDR3 length: 13 amino acids. Germline assignment: CDR1 MRHNA and CDR2 SNTAGT.

The CDR3, as DNA: TGTGCCAGCAGAGACGACAGGGGGAGAGCCTCACCCCTCCACTTT. Translated, it gives CASRDDRGRASPLHF. The chain has TRBV27 and TRBJ1-6, with 9 bases that match TRBD1. The CDR3 sequence is 15 residues long. The germline V gene has CDR1 MNHEY and CDR2 SMNVEV (reference sequence). Losses at the gene ends were 6 bases for V and 10 bases for J; bases not matched to a gene: 10.

V is TRBV5-1 and J is TRBJ1-1; D is perhaps TRBD1 (6 bases). Germline lookup yields CDR1 SGHRS and CDR2 YFSETQ. Trimming took 2 bases from V and 0 from J, leaving 14 bases between them. This CDR3 is 16 amino acids long. The CDR3 region has the DNA TGCGCCAGCAGCTTCGGGGCAGGGGTGTTGAACACTGAAGCTTTCTTT. Translated, it gives CASSFGAGVLNTEAFF.

The chain links TRBV27 to TRBJ1-2; D might be TRBD1 (5 bases). Germline V gives CDR1 MNHEY, CDR2 SMNVEV (reference sequence). The CDR3 covers 16 residues. Trimming took off 0 bases at V and 1 base at J, with 12 bases between the two ends. CDR3 protein: CASSLSQGRVNYGYTF. The CDR3 DNA reads as TGTGCCAGCAGTTTATCCCAGGGTAGGGTTAACTATGGCTACACCTTC.

The V call is TRBV2, the J call TRBJ1-4; 8 nucleotides agree with TRBD1. Germline V CDR1 and CDR2: SNHLY, FYNNEI. The CDR3 is 15 amino acids. After removal of 6 bases from V and 4 bases from J, the junction contained 7 bases not matched to a gene. The CDR3 nucleotides are TGTGCCAGCAGCGCTGGGACAGGCCTTAATGAAAAACTGTTTTTT. Amino acid sequence: CASSAGTGLNEKLFF. Together with reference TRBV2 and TRBJ1-4, the CDR3 gives the full variable domain: EPEVTQTPSHQVTQMGQEVILRCVPISNHLYFYWYRQILGQKVEFLVSFYNNEISEKSEIFDDQFSVERPDGSNFTLKIRSTKLEDSAMYFCASSAGTGLNEKLFFGSGTQLSVL.

The chain employs TRBV7-2 and TRBJ1-5; no definite D call. CDR3 length equals 13 residues. V lost 5 bases and J 2 bases, leaving 7 bases between the germline ends. Germline loops: CDR1 SGHTA, CDR2 FQGNSA. In nucleotides, the CDR3 is TGTGCCAGCAGCGGTGCGGGCAATCAGCCCCAGCATTTT. Translated: CASSGAGNQPQHF.

This sequence joins TRBV28 and TRBJ2-5; tentatively, D is TRBD1 (6 bases). V lost 2 bases and J 3 bases, leaving 7 bases between the germline ends. The V gene's germline CDR1 is MDHEN and CDR2 SYDVKM. The CDR3 contains 13 residues. The CDR3 DNA reads TGTGCCAGCAGTTTACACAGGGAAGAGACCCAGTACTTC. Amino acid sequence: CASSLHREETQYF.

The V and J genes are TRBV18 and TRBJ2-7, with no clear D. V lost 5 bases and J lost 5, with 13 bases in between. The CDR3 loop spans 13 amino acids. Per the germline V gene, CDR1 is KGHSH and CDR2 is LQKENI. The CDR3 coding sequence is TGTGCCAGCTCAGAGCAAAACCCCGACGAGCAGTACTTC. It specifies CASSEQNPDEQYF.

This clone was observed a few times. V gene TRBV5-1 combines with J gene TRBJ1-3; no definite D call. In germline, CDR1 is SGHRS, CDR2 YFSETQ. The length of the CDR3 is 12 residues. Trimming removed 4 bases from V and 9 bases from J, with 11 bases in between. In DNA form, the CDR3 reads TGCGCCAGCAGCGTTATTGGCGGCACCATATATTTT. This translates into CASSVIGGTIYF.